These T cell receptor beta chains were read from a single sample in a study of early T cells in non-severe SARS-CoV-2 infection. Using its own MiXCR run on the 5' RACE reads, TCRdb lists one record per CDR3 protein. The table shows approximately 75,000 distinct CDR3 sequences, with about 14% occurring only once. The sample here was whole blood, taken at baseline. These receptors were taken from an adult who was a healthcare worker with PCR-confirmed SARS-CoV-2 infection or an uninfected control (not recorded which). CDR3s include the opening cysteine and the closing phenylalanine or tryptophan. The order of the fields is D gene, V gene, clone size, J gene, CDR3 protein, CDR3 DNA. D genes are given only for firm matches. Clone size is not always given. Where it is, it says once, few, many or a class for expanded clones.

D gene: -; V gene: TRBV20-1; clone size: few; J gene: TRBJ1-1; CDR3 protein: CSAKQNTEAFF; CDR3 DNA: TGCAGTGCTAAGCAGAACACTGAAGCTTTCTTT
D gene: -; V gene: TRBV7-9; clone size: few; J gene: TRBJ2-4; CDR3 protein: CASRSLGGTGAKNIQYF; CDR3 DNA: TGTGCCAGCAGATCATTGGGAGGGACAGGAGCCAAAAACATTCAGTACTTC
D gene: TRBD1; V gene: TRBV2; clone size: few; J gene: TRBJ1-4; CDR3 protein: CASRAGTGGEKLFF; CDR3 DNA: TGTGCCAGCAGGGCCGGGACAGGGGGGGAAAAACTGTTTTTT
D gene: TRBD1; V gene: TRBV2; clone size: -; J gene: TRBJ2-1; CDR3 protein: CASQVDRDPINEQFF; CDR3 DNA: TGTGCCAGCCAAGTCGACAGGGACCCCATCAATGAGCAGTTCTTC
D gene: TRBD2; V gene: TRBV28; clone size: -; J gene: TRBJ2-2; CDR3 protein: CASSFLAGDDTGELFF; CDR3 DNA: TGTGCCAGCAGTTTCCTAGCGGGAGATGACACCGGGGAGCTGTTTTTT
D gene: -; V gene: TRBV2; clone size: few; J gene: TRBJ2-5; CDR3 protein: CASSEGWAQETQYF; CDR3 DNA: TGTGCCAGCAGTGAAGGATGGGCGCAAGAGACCCAGTACTTC
D gene: -; V gene: TRBV19; clone size: -; J gene: TRBJ2-3; CDR3 protein: CASIAVWTVRLPWYAGARDTQYF; CDR3 DNA: TGTGCCAGTATTGCAGTTTGGACAGTTAGGCTTCCGTGGTACGCGGGAGCAAGAGATACGCAGTATTTT
D gene: -; V gene: TRBV11-2; clone size: many; J gene: TRBJ2-3; CDR3 protein: CATSIAGTDTQYF; CDR3 DNA: TGTGCCACCAGTATAGCGGGCACAGATACGCAGTATTTT
D gene: TRBD2; V gene: TRBV3-1; clone size: once; J gene: TRBJ2-1; CDR3 protein: CASSLSWTSGRGEQFF; CDR3 DNA: TGTGCCAGCAGCCTCTCATGGACTAGCGGGAGAGGTGAGCAGTTCTTC
D gene: TRBD2; V gene: TRBV28; clone size: once; J gene: TRBJ2-5; CDR3 protein: CASSWGLQETQYF; CDR3 DNA: TGTGCCAGCAGCTGGGGACTACAGGAGACCCAGTACTTC
D gene: TRBD2; V gene: TRBV7-2; clone size: -; J gene: TRBJ2-1; CDR3 protein: CASSQISGSVNEQFF; CDR3 DNA: TGTGCCAGCAGCCAGATTAGCGGGAGCGTCAATGAGCAGTTCTTC
D gene: -; V gene: TRBV2; clone size: few; J gene: TRBJ2-2; CDR3 protein: CASIGQGNAGELFF; CDR3 DNA: TGTGCCAGCATAGGCCAGGGCAACGCCGGGGAGCTGTTTTTT
D gene: -; V gene: TRBV24-1; clone size: many; J gene: TRBJ2-1; CDR3 protein: CATSVPYRREQFF; CDR3 DNA: TGTGCCACCAGTGTCCCTTACCGTCGGGAGCAGTTCTTC
D gene: TRBD2; V gene: TRBV7-2; clone size: -; J gene: TRBJ2-7; CDR3 protein: CASSLGAGAPYEQYF; CDR3 DNA: TGTGCCAGCAGCTTAGGAGCGGGGGCCCCCTACGAGCAGTACTTC
D gene: TRBD2; V gene: TRBV29-1; clone size: -; J gene: TRBJ2-7; CDR3 protein: CSVVLARAYEQYF; CDR3 DNA: TGCAGCGTCGTACTAGCGAGGGCCTACGAGCAGTACTTC
D gene: TRBD2; V gene: TRBV11-2; clone size: -; J gene: TRBJ2-1; CDR3 protein: CASGLAGEYNEQFF; CDR3 DNA: TGTGCCAGCGGACTAGCGGGAGAATACAATGAGCAGTTCTTC
D gene: TRBD1; V gene: TRBV14; clone size: -; J gene: TRBJ2-3; CDR3 protein: CASSRRTGGSTDTQYF; CDR3 DNA: TGTGCCAGCAGCCGTCGGACAGGGGGTAGCACAGATACGCAGTATTTT
D gene: -; V gene: TRBV29-1; clone size: -; J gene: TRBJ1-1; CDR3 protein: CSALPSDTEAFF; CDR3 DNA: TGCAGCGCCTTGCCCTCGGACACTGAAGCTTTCTTT
D gene: -; V gene: TRBV12-3/TRBV12-4; clone size: -; J gene: TRBJ2-5; CDR3 protein: CASSSLSEETQYF; CDR3 DNA: TGTGCCAGCAGTTCCCTAAGTGAAGAGACCCAGTACTTC
D gene: TRBD2; V gene: TRBV20-1; clone size: few; J gene: TRBJ2-1; CDR3 protein: CSAEGLAFYNEQFF; CDR3 DNA: TGCAGTGCTGAGGGACTAGCGTTTTACAATGAGCAGTTCTTC
D gene: -; V gene: TRBV5-4; clone size: few; J gene: TRBJ2-3; CDR3 protein: CASSSDGSPGTDTQYF; CDR3 DNA: TGTGCCAGCAGCTCCGACGGGAGCCCGGGAACAGATACGCAGTATTTT